This is a list of T cell receptor beta chains from one sample in a study of blood T cell repertoires in COVID-19. Libraries were prepared by immunoSEQ multiplex PCR; TCRdb keeps only in-frame clonotypes and omits some of them. The sample consists of approximately 100,000 clones, about 90% of them appearing once. Sequencing was carried out using peripheral blood. The receptors were sampled from a man between 50 and 59 years old with acute or convalescent COVID-19. CDR3s include the opening cysteine and the closing phenylalanine or tryptophan. D genes are given only for firm matches. The size field is filled for only some rows; it gives once, few, many or a size class.

TRBJ2-3 TRBV12-3/TRBV12-4 - - TGTGCCAGCAGTTTACGCGGGGTACAGTATTTT CASSLRGVQYF
TRBJ2-3 TRBV7-9 TRBD1 - TGTGCCAGCAGCTTGGCACAGGGGGGAACAGATACGCAGTATTTT CASSLAQGGTDTQYF
TRBJ2-5 TRBV19 - - TGTGCCAGTAGTCCGACCCCGGGGGAGACCCAGTACTTC CASSPTPGETQYF
TRBJ2-7 TRBV5-1 - - TGCGCCAGCAGCCAGTCGGGTGCCGGGGTGAAGAACGAGCAGTACTTC CASSQSGAGVKNEQYF
TRBJ2-5 TRBV19 - - TGTGCCAGTAGTCCCCGGCTGGGGGCCATACAAGAGACCCAGTACTTC CASSPRLGAIQETQYF
TRBJ1-3 TRBV4-1 - - TGCGCCAGCAGCCAAGTTCGGGGGGCGCTCAACACCATATATTTT CASSQVRGALNTIYF
TRBJ2-4 TRBV7-9 - - TGTGCCAGCAGCTTAGCCAGGGAAAACATTCAGTACTTC CASSLARENIQYF
TRBJ1-1 TRBV12-3/TRBV12-4 - - TGTGCCAGCAGTTCCCCATGGGGGGTGGCTTTCTTT CASSSPWGVAFF
TRBJ2-3 TRBV2 - - TGTGCCAGCAGTGGACTTCTCCTTAGCACAGATACGCAGTATTTT CASSGLLLSTDTQYF
TRBJ1-6 TRBV28 TRBD1 - TGTGCCAGCAGTTCCCACTCTGGACAGGGGCGGTCACCCCTCCACTTT CASSSHSGQGRSPLHF
TRBJ1-2 TRBV6-2/TRBV6-3 - - TGTGCCAGCAGTTATTGGCCAAACTATGGCTACACCTTC CASSYWPNYGYTF
TRBJ2-7 TRBV5-1 TRBD2 - TGCGCCAGCAGCTTGTCCTGGGACTATGAGCAGTACTTC CASSLSWDYEQYF
TRBJ1-2 TRBV2 - - TGTGCCAGCAGTGACAGGTCATGGGGCTACACCTTC CASSDRSWGYTF
TRBJ1-1 TRBV18 - - TGTGCCAGCTCACCACCGAGACAGCCGAACACTGAAGCTTTCTTT CASSPPRQPNTEAFF
TRBJ2-1 TRBV24-1 - - TGTGCCACCAGTGATCCTACTCTCGGAGCCAGCAATGAGCAGTTCTTC CATSDPTLGASNEQFF
TRBJ2-2 TRBV11-2 - once TGTGCCAGCAGCTTAGTTCGGGAGAACACCGGGGAGCTGTTTTTT CASSLVRENTGELFF
TRBJ2-7 TRBV19 TRBD1 - TGTGCCAGTAGTAGAGGACAGGACTCCTACGAGCAGTACTTC CASSRGQDSYEQYF
TRBJ1-1 TRBV7-9 - - TGTGCCAGCAGCTTAACCGGGACACGTAAAATGAACACTGAAGCTTTCTTT CASSLTGTRKMNTEAFF
TRBJ2-3 TRBV5-1 - - TGCGCCAGCACTGCGACGGGGGTGGATACGCAGTATTTT CASTATGVDTQYF
TRBJ1-1 TRBV6-6 - - TGTGCCAGCAGTTACCCCCGGGGTAGGAACACTGAAGCTTTCTTT CASSYPRGRNTEAFF
TRBJ1-6 TRBV7-2 - - TGTGCCAGCAGCGCCGCAGGGCCCTCACCCCTCCACTTT CASSAAGPSPLHF
TRBJ1-6 TRBV10-2 - - TGCGCCAGCAGTGAGACAGGGAGAAATTCACCCCTCCACTTT CASSETGRNSPLHF
TRBJ2-7 TRBV4-2 - once TGTGCCAGCAGTGTGTCTAGCGTAACCTACGAGCAGTACTTC CASSVSSVTYEQYF
TRBJ1-2 TRBV6-6 TRBD1 - TGTGCCAGCAGTTACCGACCGGGACAGGGGAGAGGCTACACCTTC CASSYRPGQGRGYTF
TRBJ1-4 TRBV5-1 TRBD1 once TGCGCCAGCAGCCCAGGGGACAGGGCTAATGAAAAACTGTTTTTT CASSPGDRANEKLFF
TRBJ1-6 TRBV24-1 - - TGTGCCACCAGCGCAGGGGAGATAAATTCACCCCTCCACTTT CATSAGEINSPLHF
TRBJ2-1 TRBV19 TRBD1 - TGTGCCAGTAGTGCCGCCGGGACAGGGGGTTACAATGAGCAGTTCTTC CASSAAGTGGYNEQFF
TRBJ1-5 TRBV28 TRBD1 - TGTGCCAGCAGTCCTTCGGACAGGGGGCTGGGGCAGCCCCAGCATTTT CASSPSDRGLGQPQHF
TRBJ1-4 TRBV7-9 TRBD1 - TGTGCCAGCAGTTACCGGGGACAGGGAGGTGAAAAACTGTTTTTT CASSYRGQGGEKLFF
TRBJ2-7 TRBV3-1/TRBV3-2 - - TGTGCCAGCAGCCCCCCCTCGGGTTCCTACGAGCAGTACTTC CASSPPSGSYEQYF
TRBJ2-1 TRBV18 - - TGTGCCAGCTCTCCGTACACAGGCAATGAGCAGTTCTTC CASSPYTGNEQFF